The rows below give T cell receptor beta chains drawn from one sample of a study of T cell responses to AZD1222 COVID-19 vaccine. The repertoire was sequenced with immunoSEQ multiplex PCR; TCRdb's copy has only in-frame clones and lacks some. The data show 210,000 or so clones, 85% to 95% seen once. The sequences come from peripheral blood, collected on day 0 of MenACWY control vaccination. Every receptor here comes from an adult in good health. The CDR3 runs from the conserved cysteine through the conserved F or W. A D gene is named only where the DNA matches it firmly. Size values are once, few and many counts, or a class for expanded clones, and some rows have none.

v_call: TRBV5-1; clone_size: -; j_call: TRBJ1-6; d_call: -; cdr3_nt: TGCGCCAGCAAAGAAGGGGGGTATTCACCCCTCCACTTT; cdr3_aa: CASKEGGYSPLHF
v_call: TRBV5-6; clone_size: -; j_call: TRBJ2-7; d_call: -; cdr3_nt: TGTGCCAGCCTGATGTCGGTCAGGGATCACGAGCAGTACTTC; cdr3_aa: CASLMSVRDHEQYF
v_call: TRBV7-2; clone_size: -; j_call: TRBJ1-1; d_call: -; cdr3_nt: TGTGCCAGCAGCTTAGTGGGGCTGAACACTGAAGCTTTCTTT; cdr3_aa: CASSLVGLNTEAFF
v_call: TRBV6-5; clone_size: once; j_call: TRBJ1-2; d_call: TRBD1; cdr3_nt: TGTGCCAGCAGTCGGACAGGGGGCTACTATGGCTACACCTTC; cdr3_aa: CASSRTGGYYGYTF
v_call: TRBV18; clone_size: -; j_call: TRBJ1-3; d_call: -; cdr3_nt: TGTGCCAGCTCACCCCTGGACCGGAGCTCTGGAAACACCATATATTTT; cdr3_aa: CASSPLDRSSGNTIYF
v_call: TRBV20-1; clone_size: -; j_call: TRBJ1-5; d_call: -; cdr3_nt: TGCAGTGTGACGGGGGGTCAGCCCCAGCATTTT; cdr3_aa: CSVTGGQPQHF
v_call: TRBV28; clone_size: once; j_call: TRBJ1-6; d_call: -; cdr3_nt: TGTGCCAGCAGCTCCGGTGATAATTCACCCCTCCACTTT; cdr3_aa: CASSSGDNSPLHF
v_call: TRBV4-1; clone_size: -; j_call: TRBJ1-5; d_call: -; cdr3_nt: TGCGCCAGCAGCCAGTCGTCTGGGCTTAGCAATCAGCCCCAGCATTTT; cdr3_aa: CASSQSSGLSNQPQHF
v_call: TRBV24-1; clone_size: -; j_call: TRBJ1-5; d_call: TRBD1; cdr3_nt: TGTGCCACCAGTGAGGGACAGGCCCGTATGGGCAATCAGCCCCAGCATTTT; cdr3_aa: CATSEGQARMGNQPQHF
v_call: TRBV28; clone_size: -; j_call: TRBJ1-5; d_call: -; cdr3_nt: TGTGCCAGCAGTTTAATAGCCCAGCCCCAGCATTTT; cdr3_aa: CASSLIAQPQHF
v_call: TRBV19; clone_size: -; j_call: TRBJ2-2; d_call: -; cdr3_nt: TGTGCCAGTGTTCAGGGGAACGGGAGAGGCACCGGGGAGCTGTTTTTT; cdr3_aa: CASVQGNGRGTGELFF
v_call: TRBV7-9; clone_size: -; j_call: TRBJ2-1; d_call: -; cdr3_nt: TGTGCCAGCAGTTATTCTGGAGGCTATGAGCAGTTCTTC; cdr3_aa: CASSYSGGYEQFF
v_call: TRBV19; clone_size: -; j_call: TRBJ1-4; d_call: -; cdr3_nt: TGTGCCAGTAGTATTTCCCGGGGTCCTAATGAAAAACTGTTTTTT; cdr3_aa: CASSISRGPNEKLFF
v_call: TRBV2; clone_size: -; j_call: TRBJ1-5; d_call: -; cdr3_nt: TGTGCCAGCAGTGAATTGTCAGGGAAGGATCAGCCCCAGCATTTT; cdr3_aa: CASSELSGKDQPQHF
v_call: TRBV7-8; clone_size: -; j_call: TRBJ2-1; d_call: TRBD1; cdr3_nt: TGTGCCAGCAGCGGACAGGGTTTATTGAATGAGCAGTTCTTC; cdr3_aa: CASSGQGLLNEQFF
v_call: TRBV11-2; clone_size: -; j_call: TRBJ1-2; d_call: TRBD1; cdr3_nt: TGTGCCAGCAGCATGCTTCCCGGGACAGGGGGCGGCTACACCTTC; cdr3_aa: CASSMLPGTGGGYTF
v_call: TRBV19; clone_size: -; j_call: TRBJ1-2; d_call: -; cdr3_nt: TGTGCCAGTAGTATCAGGGAGCGGGGCTATGGCTACACCTTC; cdr3_aa: CASSIRERGYGYTF
v_call: TRBV5-6; clone_size: -; j_call: TRBJ1-2; d_call: TRBD1; cdr3_nt: TGTGCCAGCAGCTTCCCATTACGACAGGGAGGGCAAGGCTACACCTTC; cdr3_aa: CASSFPLRQGGQGYTF
v_call: TRBV5-6; clone_size: -; j_call: TRBJ1-1; d_call: -; cdr3_nt: TGTGCCAGCAGCCAATTACAGTTGATGAACACTGAAGCTTTCTTT; cdr3_aa: CASSQLQLMNTEAFF
v_call: TRBV2; clone_size: -; j_call: TRBJ1-5; d_call: TRBD1; cdr3_nt: TGTGCCAGCAGTTCGACAGGGAGAGGCCAGCCCCAGCATTTT; cdr3_aa: CASSSTGRGQPQHF
v_call: TRBV7-9; clone_size: -; j_call: TRBJ1-1; d_call: -; cdr3_nt: TGTGCCAGCAGCCAAGCTGGGAACACTGAAGCTTTCTTT; cdr3_aa: CASSQAGNTEAFF
v_call: TRBV6-5; clone_size: -; j_call: TRBJ2-1; d_call: TRBD2; cdr3_nt: TGTGCCAGCAGTTACAGCGGGGGGGCTGACTACAATGAGCAGTTCTTC; cdr3_aa: CASSYSGGADYNEQFF
v_call: TRBV2; clone_size: once; j_call: TRBJ1-1; d_call: -; cdr3_nt: TGTGCCAGCAGTGAAGAGAGGGGGACGGCTTTCTTT; cdr3_aa: CASSEERGTAFF
v_call: TRBV6-5; clone_size: -; j_call: TRBJ2-5; d_call: -; cdr3_nt: TGTGCCAGCAGTTACTCGATGGGGGTTGGGGAGACCCAGTACTTC; cdr3_aa: CASSYSMGVGETQYF
v_call: TRBV5-1; clone_size: -; j_call: TRBJ1-2; d_call: -; cdr3_nt: TGCGCCAGCAGCCCGGACCGGGGATACTATGGCTACACCTTC; cdr3_aa: CASSPDRGYYGYTF
v_call: TRBV7-8; clone_size: -; j_call: TRBJ2-7; d_call: TRBD2; cdr3_nt: TGTGCCAGCAGCTTAAGGGCGCAGCGGGGTTACGAGCAGTACTTC; cdr3_aa: CASSLRAQRGYEQYF
v_call: TRBV19; clone_size: -; j_call: TRBJ1-3; d_call: TRBD1; cdr3_nt: TGTGCCAGTACCCCCGACAGGGGGGGCCGAAACACCATATATTTT; cdr3_aa: CASTPDRGGRNTIYF
v_call: TRBV5-1; clone_size: few; j_call: TRBJ1-1; d_call: TRBD1; cdr3_nt: TGCGCCAGCAGCGCGGAGGGACAGCAGATGAACACTGAAGCTTTCTTT; cdr3_aa: CASSAEGQQMNTEAFF
v_call: TRBV2; clone_size: -; j_call: TRBJ1-6; d_call: -; cdr3_nt: TGTGCCAGCAGTGATCTAACTCGGGGCCCCCTCCACTTT; cdr3_aa: CASSDLTRGPLHF
v_call: TRBV6-2/TRBV6-3; clone_size: -; j_call: TRBJ1-3; d_call: -; cdr3_nt: TGTGCCAGCAGTTACGGACGAGGGGCTGATGGAAACACCATATATTTT; cdr3_aa: CASSYGRGADGNTIYF
v_call: TRBV7-2; clone_size: once; j_call: TRBJ2-3; d_call: -; cdr3_nt: TGCGCCAGCAGCGTCTCTACTAGTTTCGCAGATACGCAGTATTTT; cdr3_aa: CASSVSTSFADTQYF